The 27 T cell receptor beta chains below all came from one sample that was sequenced in a study of T cells in Graves' hyperthyroidism and ophthalmopathy. Amplification yielded TCR beta CDR3 regions, with RNA transcripts as the source. A first-round RT-PCR of the TCR CDR3 used the HTBI primer set. Via MiXCR, TCRdb re-called the multiplex PCR reads, giving one row per CDR3 protein. Of about 570,000 distinct CDR3 sequences listed, approximately 44% were seen once; the top ten hold around 19%. Sequencing was done on a sample of peripheral blood or thyroid tissue (not recorded which). The receptors come from an adult woman with Graves' disease, either hyperthyroidism or ophthalmopathy (not recorded which).

This clonotype was seen ten or more times. The V gene is TRBV3-1, the J gene TRBJ1-2, with 8 bases identical to TRBD1. CDR3 size: 15 residues. Trimming cost V 0 bases and J 4 bases; bases outside gene matches: 4. Germline CDR1 and CDR2: LGHDT and YNNKEL (reference sequence). The CDR3 loop reads CASSQEAGGVYGYTF. The CDR3 region has the DNA TGTGCCAGCAGCCAAGAGGCAGGGGGCGTCTATGGCTACACCTTC.

This clonotype appeared many times. The gene calls are TRBV10-3 and TRBJ2-6, with D unresolved. Trimming pared 6 bases from V and 0 bases from J, leaving 6 bases between. The CDR3 contains 14 residues. Germline V lookup: CDR1 ENHRY, CDR2 SYGVKD. DNA for the CDR3: TGTGCCATCAGCCCTAGCTCTGGGGCCAACGTCCTGACTTTC. This gives the protein CAISPSSGANVLTF.

This clonotype was seen repeatedly, ten times or more. CDR3 loop: CASNRGPSSGNTIYF. The CDR3 DNA follows: TGTGCCAGCAACCGGGGGCCGTCGTCTGGAAACACCATATATTTT. The chain combines TRBV9 with TRBJ1-3; a weak D match, TRBD1 (6 bases). The germline V gene encodes CDR1 SGDLS and CDR2 YYNGEE. The CDR3 extends over 15 amino acids. Trimming took 6 bases from V and 1 from J, leaving 14 bases between them.

The gene calls are TRBV13 and TRBJ2-1, with a tentative D call TRBD2 (6 bases). The CDR3 runs to 16 residues. Germline V CDR1 and CDR2: PRHDT, FYEKMQ (reference sequence). Trimming left V 5 bases short and J 10 bases short, with 24 bases between. The DNA for the CDR3 is TGTGCCAGCAGCGAGCTTAGTAGCGGTCCATTGGGGGAGCAGTTCTTC. Translation gives CASSELSSGPLGEQFF. Based on the CDR3 plus reference TRBV13 and TRBJ2-1, the full variable domain is AAGVIQSPRHLIKEKRETATLKCYPIPRHDTVYWYQQGPGQDPQFLISFYEKMQSDKGSIPDRFSAQQFSDYHSELNMSSLELGDSALYFCASSELSSGPLGEQFFGPGTRLTVL.

CDR3 coding DNA: TGTGCCAGCAGGTGGGCTAATGAAAAACTGTTTTTT. This translates into CASRWANEKLFF. The rearrangement uses TRBV12-3 or TRBV12-4 and TRBJ1-4; D is undetermined. The CDR3 has 12 amino acids. V lost 6 bases to trimming and J lost 3 bases, with 5 bases between them.

This sequence joins TRBV9 and TRBJ1-5; TRBD1 agrees at 9 bases. Unmatched junction bases numbered 5, after V lost 3 bases and J lost 4 bases. Per germline, CDR1 SGDLS and CDR2 YYNGEE. The CDR3 runs to 15 residues. CDR3 sequence reads: CASSEGTGQNQPQHF. In DNA form, the CDR3 reads TGTGCCAGCAGCGAGGGGACAGGGCAGAATCAGCCCCAGCATTTT.

This clonotype was found a few times. This may arise from a read error, as a much more abundant clone is one base away. The chain links TRBV6-1 to TRBJ1-1; D is unclear. Germline V lookup: CDR1 MNHNS, CDR2 SASEGT. The CDR3 consists of 14 residues. The CDR3 spells CAISRRNLNTEAFF. In DNA, the CDR3 is TGTGCCATCAGTAGAAGGAACCTGAACACTGAAGCTTTCTTT.

The table lists this clonotype with a count of one. Since the CDR3 does not end with the conserved phenylalanine or tryptophan, this likely comes from a read error. The V gene is TRBV7-9, the J gene TRBJ2-1, with a weak D call TRBD1 (6 bases). Trimming cost V 4 bases and J 5 bases, with 12 bases left between them. Germline CDR1 SEHNR, CDR2 FQNEAQ (reference sequence). The CDR3 is 14 residues long. CDR3 DNA sequence: TGTGCCAGCAGCTCCTGGACAGAGGACAATGAGCAGTTCTCC. The encoded protein is CASSSWTEDNEQFS.

This clonotype was recorded at least ten times. The V call is TRBV29-1, the J call TRBJ1-1, with a weak D call TRBD1 (6 bases). The CDR3 loop spans 13 amino acids. In germline, CDR1 is SQVTM, CDR2 ANQGSEA. Between the trimmed V and J ends, which lost 6 bases and 7 bases, there was a span of 18 bases. For the CDR3, the DNA is TGCAGCGTGCGCGGGGGCGCGAGGATTGAAGCTTTCTTT. Encoded protein: CSVRGGARIEAFF.

Concerning this clonotype itself: One end of the junction is discordant with germline, which a read error may explain. The V and J genes are TRBV20-1 and TRBJ2-7, with D maybe TRBD1 (6 bases). The CDR3 has 14 amino acids. Germline loops: CDR1 DFQATT, CDR2 SNEGSKA (reference sequence). CDR3 coding DNA: TGCAGTGCTAGAGTGGACAGCCTCTCCTATGAGCAGTACTTC. The encoded protein is CSARVDSLSYEQYF.

Many counts were recorded for this clonotype. This chain joins TRBV11-2 and TRBJ1-1, with a possible D match to TRBD1 (5 bases). CDR1 SGHAT and CDR2 FQNNGV come from the germline V gene. This CDR3 has 15 residues. With 0 bases removed from V and 1 base from J, the gap between germline ends came to 9 bases. CDR3: CASSLDPGRNTEAFF. CDR3 in DNA: TGTGCCAGCAGCTTAGATCCGGGGCGGAACACTGAAGCTTTCTTT.

This clonotype was seen a handful of times. The chain is built from TRBV28 and TRBJ2-7; 7 positions match TRBD1. Per germline, CDR1 MDHEN and CDR2 SYDVKM. The J segment lost 5 bases and the V segment lost 4 bases, leaving 2 bases of the junction unmatched. The CDR3 spans 12 residues. The CDR3 here is CASSSQGHEQYF. CDR3 in DNA: TGTGCCAGCAGTTCACAGGGGCACGAGCAGTACTTC.

CDR3 region: CSARSPDGGVSPLHF. For the CDR3, the DNA is TGCAGTGCTAGAAGCCCTGACGGAGGGGTTTCACCCCTCCACTTT. The chain couples TRBV20-1 to TRBJ1-6; D is possibly TRBD1 (5 bases). CDR3 length equals 15 residues. V was shortened by 2 bases and J by 9 bases, with 17 bases between the two germline ends. CDR1 and CDR2 (germline): DFQATT, SNEGSKA (reference sequence).

This clonotype has ten or more counts. V usage is TRBV20-1 and J usage is TRBJ1-2; a possible D gene is TRBD1 (5 bases). The germline gives CDR1 DFQATT, CDR2 SNEGSKA (reference sequence). The V end was cut by 6 bases, the J end by 3 bases, with 11 bases between. The CDR3 is 12 amino acids. The CDR3 DNA reads TGCAGTGCGAGCAGGGTGGACTATGGCTACACCTTC. Its translation is CSASRVDYGYTF.

A remark on this clonotype: The junction differs from germline at one of its ends, possibly a read error. This chain connects TRBV7-2 to TRBJ2-7; a weak D match, TRBD2 (7 bases). Germline V gene data show CDR1 as SGHTA and CDR2 as FQGNSA. The CDR3 has 16 residues. CDR3 protein: CAGSLGAGASPYEQYF. The CDR3 DNA reads as TGTGCCGGCAGCTTAGGGGCGGGGGCTAGCCCCTACGAGCAGTACTTC.

Points on this clonotype: The junction shows a germline mismatch at one end, possibly a read error. The chain is built from TRBV2 and TRBJ2-1; D is undetermined. The length of the CDR3 is 13 residues. Germline V gene lookup returns CDR1 SNHLY and CDR2 FYNNEI. CDR3 amino acids: CASSEPEINEQLF. DNA for the CDR3: TGTGCCAGCAGTGAACCAGAGATCAATGAGCAGCTCTTC.

V and J are TRBV20-1 and TRBJ2-2, with D possibly called TRBD1 or TRBD2 (5 bases each). Germline-derived CDR1 and CDR2 are DFQATT and SNEGSKA (reference sequence). CDR3 size: 15 residues. The V gene lost 3 bases and the J gene lost 1 base, with 12 bases spanning the gap. Written as DNA, the CDR3 is TGCAGTGCTAGCTTCGGGACCAAGAACACCGGGGAGCTGTTTTTT. Its translation is CSASFGTKNTGELFF.

This chain links TRBV7-8 with TRBJ2-7; 7 nucleotides line up with TRBD1. The CDR3 consists of 14 residues. Trimming cost V 6 bases and J 5 bases; bases outside gene matches: 10. Germline V gene sequence: CDR1 SGHVS, CDR2 FQNEAQ. CDR3 in DNA: TGTGCCAGCAGTGAACAGGACAGGTACAACGAGCAGTACTTC. This codes for CASSEQDRYNEQYF. The variable domain in full, with the rest retrieved from reference TRBV7-8 and TRBJ2-7, is GAGVSQSPRYKVAKRGQDVALRCDPISGHVSLFWYQQALGQGPEFLTYFQNEAQLDKSGLPSDRFFAERPEGSVSTLKIQRTQQEDSAVYLCASSEQDRYNEQYFGPGTRLTVT.

Turning to this clonotype: This may arise from a read error, as a much more abundant clone is one base away. Since the CDR3 does not end with the conserved phenylalanine or tryptophan, this likely comes from a read error. The J gene is TRBJ2-7, the V gene TRBV20-1, with a tentative D call TRBD2 (6 bases). This CDR3 is built from 15 residues. Trimming shortened V by 0 bases and J by 5 bases, and 17 bases separated the two germline ends. CDR1 is DFQATT and CDR2 is SNEGSKA in the germline V gene (reference sequence). The CDR3 loop reads CSARDPAGSGDEQYS. DNA of the CDR3: TGCAGTGCTAGAGATCCGGCGGGATCGGGAGACGAGCAGTACTCC.

This clonotype was recorded at least ten times. CDR3 nucleotides: TGCGCCAGCAGCCAGGGGGGGACTAGCGGGAGTAATTGGCTAGGAGAGACCCAGTACTTC. Protein product: CASSQGGTSGSNWLGETQYF. This chain connects TRBV4-1 to TRBJ2-5, with TRBD2 matching over 14 bases. The length of the CDR3 is 20 residues. With V trimmed by 3 bases and J by 4 bases, 16 bases remained unmatched. Germline V gene lookup returns CDR1 MGHRA and CDR2 YSYEKL.

This clonotype was observed at least ten times. In nucleotides, the CDR3 is TGCAGTTCTACAGGGAACAACTACGAGCAGTACTTC. Amino acid sequence: CSSTGNNYEQYF. The chain joins TRBV20-1 to TRBJ2-7; TRBD1 might be the D (6 bases). In germline, CDR1 is DFQATT, CDR2 SNEGSKA (reference sequence). The CDR3 totals 12 residues. V was pared by 8 bases and J by 3 bases, with 14 bases between.

Ten or more counts support this clonotype. The CDR3 DNA follows: TGTGCCAGCAGTGGAGGATGGGGCCTCACCGGGGAGCTGTTTTTT. As protein: CASSGGWGLTGELFF. This sequence joins TRBV6-1 and TRBJ2-2, with a weak D call TRBD1 (5 bases). The CDR3 runs to 15 residues. Trimming stripped 4 bases from V and 4 bases from J, with 13 bases between. The V gene's germline CDR1 is MNHNS and CDR2 SASEGT.

DNA of the CDR3: TGTGCAGCGACAGGGTTGTCGGAGACCCAGTACTTC. Protein: CAATGLSETQYF. The genes are TRBV6-5 and TRBJ2-5, with 7 bases aligning to TRBD1. Germline V lookup: CDR1 MNHEY, CDR2 SVGAGI. The length of the CDR3 is 12 residues.

This clonotype came up many times. V gene TRBV9 combines with J gene TRBJ1-3; D unresolved. The germline V and J ends were trimmed by 3 bases and 5 bases, with 9 bases remaining between them. Germline CDR1 reads SGDLS; CDR2 reads YYNGEE. The CDR3 is 13 amino acids. The DNA of the CDR3 is TGTGCCAGCAGCGCGGATGCCCGAAACACCATATATTTT. Amino acids: CASSADARNTIYF.

The chain couples TRBV7-8 to TRBJ1-2, with 8 bases identical to TRBD1. CDR3 length: 18 residues. Germline lookup yields CDR1 SGHVS and CDR2 FQNEAQ. Losses at the gene ends were 5 bases for V and 3 bases for J; bases not matched to a gene: 17. DNA of the CDR3: TGTGCCAGCAGCCAATTTAGGGACAGGCAGCGCCTATACTATGGCTACACCTTC. It specifies CASSQFRDRQRLYYGYTF. Variable domain in full (rest from reference TRBV7-8 and TRBJ1-2): GAGVSQSPRYKVAKRGQDVALRCDPISGHVSLFWYQQALGQGPEFLTYFQNEAQLDKSGLPSDRFFAERPEGSVSTLKIQRTQQEDSAVYLCASSQFRDRQRLYYGYTFGSGTRLTVV.

Notes on this clonotype: One junction end does not reproduce the germline sequence, and a read error may be involved. J is TRBJ1-1 and V is TRBV5-1, with TRBD1 as a possible D gene (5 bases). The CDR3 loop spans 15 amino acids. Germline CDR1 SGHRS, CDR2 YFSETQ. CDR3 bases: TGTGCCAGCAGCCCCGCGACTGGAGGGGTAGGTGAAGCTTTCTTT. Translation gives CASSPATGGVGEAFF.

This rearrangement joins TRBV15 to TRBJ2-5; a weak D match, TRBD1 (6 bases). The V gene lost 9 bases and the J gene lost 0 bases, with 14 bases spanning the gap. Germline CDR1 is LNHNV and CDR2 is YYDKDF (reference sequence). The CDR3 has 14 residues. The CDR3: CATRTANNQETQYF. Here the CDR3 DNA reads TGTGCCACGAGGACAGCGAATAACCAAGAGACCCAGTACTTC.